The present T cell receptor beta chain was sequenced within a study of cytomegalovirus exposure and HLA in healthy donors. There are 14 residues in the CDR3. V lost 5 bases to trimming and J lost 3 bases, with 11 bases between them. CDR1 and CDR2 from the germline V gene are LNHDA and SQIVND (reference sequence). The PCR employed 60 Vbeta primers together with 13 Jbeta primers. The data were produced by immunoSEQ multiplex PCR, yet TCRdb's version contains in-frame clones alone and is incomplete. The sample records about 70,000 clones, 62% being singletons. The V call is TRBV19, the J call TRBJ1-5, with D possibly matching TRBD1 (6 bases). This receptor was obtained from a man between 25 and 39 years old in good health and CMV-seronegative. The sample taken for sequencing was PBMCs. This chain's CDR3 is CASSPQGTNQPQHF. CDR3 DNA: TGTGCCAGTAGTCCGCAGGGGACCAATCAGCCCCAGCATTTT. Combining the CDR3 with reference TRBV19 and TRBJ1-5 gives the whole variable domain DGGITQSPKYLFRKEGQNVTLSCEQNLNHDAMYWYRQDPGQGLRLIYYSQIVNDFQKGDIAEGYSVSREKKESFPLTVTSAQKNPTAFYLCASSPQGTNQPQHFGDGTRLSIL.